This TCR beta chain appears in the sequencing data of a study of blood T cell repertoires in COVID-19. Some clones are missing from TCRdb's copy, which holds only in-frame ones; the method was immunoSEQ multiplex PCR. The sample contains some 180,000 clones, 79% of which appear only once. The CDR3 extends over 13 amino acids. Germline V gene data show CDR1 as LNHDA and CDR2 as SQIVND (reference sequence). Between the trimmed V and J ends, which lost 7 bases and 7 bases, there was a span of 14 bases. In assigning cohorts, the study relied on participant-reported clinical history. The sequenced sample was PBMCs or T cells enriched from blood (not recorded which). The chain carries TRBV19 and TRBJ2-1, with a weak D call TRBD1 (6 bases). This TCR was recovered from a woman between 70 and 85 years old in a cohort exposed to, infected with or recovered from COVID-19 (not recorded which). CDR3 sequence (DNA): TGTGCCAGTACCTTGACAGGAATGAATGAGCAGTTCTTC. Its protein product is CASTLTGMNEQFF. The variable domain in full, with the rest retrieved from reference TRBV19 and TRBJ2-1, is DGGITQSPKYLFRKEGQNVTLSCEQNLNHDAMYWYRQDPGQGLRLIYYSQIVNDFQKGDIAEGYSVSREKKESFPLTVTSAQKNPTAFYLCASTLTGMNEQFFGPGTRLTVL.